This passage covers 10 T cell receptor beta chains from one sample sequenced in a study of CD8+CD57+ T cells in acquired aplastic anemia. Genomic DNA was employed as the template in profiling TCR beta VDJ and CDR3. TCRdb reprocessed the reads via MiXCR and lists one record per CDR3 protein. Of about 270,000 distinct CDR3 sequences detected, approximately 57% appear once; the ten largest clones hold under 8.5%. The sequenced sample consisted of sorted CD4+, CD8+, or CD8+CD57+ T cells (not recorded which) from PBMCs. The source of these receptors is a human donor with severe aplastic anemia or a healthy control (not recorded which).

This clonotype showed up many times. V gene TRBV11-3 combines with J gene TRBJ2-2, with TRBD1 matching over 7 bases. J gave up 4 bases and V 5 bases, and 1 base lay outside the gene matches. The length of the CDR3 is 13 residues. Germline V gene lookup returns CDR1 SGHNT and CDR2 YENEEA. This CDR3 reads CASSRDSTGELFF. The CDR3 DNA sequence: TGTGCCAGCAGCCGGGACAGCACCGGGGAGCTGTTTTTT.

The gene calls are TRBV7-8 and TRBJ1-5; maybe TRBD1 (5 bases). The germline V gene encodes CDR1 SGHVS and CDR2 FQNEAQ. V shed 5 bases and J shed 0 bases, with 11 bases lying between them. The CDR3 loop spans 15 amino acids. CDR3 in amino acids: CASSDSSYSNQPQHF. Written as DNA, the CDR3 is TGTGCCAGCAGCGACAGCTCATATAGCAATCAGCCCCAGCATTTT.

Of note for this clonotype: Germline is not matched at one junction end, which may reflect a read error. The chain couples TRBV5-5 to TRBJ2-2; D gene unclear. The CDR3 is 11 amino acids. In germline, CDR1 is SGHKS, CDR2 YYEKEE (reference sequence). This CDR3 is CASSFAGELFF. The CDR3 DNA reads as TGCGCCAGCAGCTTCGCCGGGGAGCTGTTTTTT.

V is TRBV7-3 and J is TRBJ2-3; no clear D gene. Trimming shortened V by 5 bases and J by 2 bases, and 8 bases separated the two germline ends. The CDR3 sequence is 13 residues long. The germline V gene encodes CDR1 SGHTA and CDR2 FQGTGA. In nucleotides, the CDR3 is TGTGCCAGCAGCCAGTGGCCCACAGATACGCAGTATTTT. This translates into CASSQWPTDTQYF.

The table lists this clonotype with many counts. V usage is TRBV9 and J usage is TRBJ2-1, with 13 positions matching TRBD2. Germline V gives CDR1 SGDLS, CDR2 YYNGEE. V trimming: 2 bases; J trimming: 10 bases; junction bases outside the gene matches: 6. The CDR3 totals 15 residues. CDR3 DNA sequence: TGTGCCAGCAGCGTTACGGGACTAGCGGGGTTAGAGCAGTTCTTC. Protein: CASSVTGLAGLEQFF.

This clonotype was recorded once. The chain recombines TRBV11-2 with TRBJ2-5, with D perhaps TRBD1 (6 bases). The J call is doubtful: the DNA matches TRBJ2-7 better. Germline V CDR1 and CDR2: SGHAT, FQNNGV. The CDR3 runs 15 residues. The chain's CDR3 is CASSLSPDSAYEQYF. CDR3 coding DNA: TGTGCCAGCAGCTTATCGCCGGACAGCGCCTACGAGCAGTACTTC.

There are many counts of this clonotype. V gene TRBV5-1 combines with J gene TRBJ1-2; TRBD1 matches 8 bases. Trimming at V came to 5 bases and at J to 0 bases, leaving 3 bases not matched to a gene. CDR1 and CDR2 (germline): SGHRS, YFSETQ. This CDR3 contains 14 residues. The CDR3 DNA reads TGCGCCAGCAGGTTGACAGGGGCTAACTATGGCTACACCTTC. It specifies CASRLTGANYGYTF.

The chain carries TRBV2 and TRBJ2-5; TRBD1 might be the D (5 bases). Germline-derived CDR1 and CDR2 are SNHLY and FYNNEI. CDR3 length: 14 amino acids. The CDR3 DNA is TGTGTTTCCGACAGTCGGCAGATTCAAGAGACCCAGTACTTC. Protein product: CVSDSRQIQETQYF.

This clonotype has ten or more counts. At one of its ends the junction is not consistent with the germline gene, which may arise from a read error. The chain joins TRBV7-7 to TRBJ2-1; TRBD2 aligns across 10 bases. Germline values: CDR1 SSHAT, CDR2 FNYEAQ (reference sequence). The CDR3 length is 16 residues. In nucleotides, the CDR3 is TGTGCTAGCAGCTTAGCCCCCCGACTAGCGGGCAATGAGCAGTTCTTC. Translation gives CASSLAPRLAGNEQFF.

As regards this clonotype: No conserved phenylalanine or tryptophan ends this CDR3, so it is likely a read error. For the CDR3, the DNA is TGTGCCAGCAGCTTACTTGGCGATGGCAATTCACCCCTCCACTTG. Its protein product is CASSLLGDGNSPLHL. The chain joins TRBV7-9 to TRBJ1-6; D is unclear. This CDR3 is built from 15 residues. The germline V and J ends were trimmed by 2 bases and 7 bases, with 12 bases remaining between them. Looked up from germline, CDR1 is SEHNR and CDR2 is FQNEAQ (reference sequence).